One and the same sample provided the 19 T cell receptor beta chains below, sequenced in a study of T-cell memory formation after mild COVID-19. TCRdb re-called the 5' RACE reads through MiXCR, storing one row per CDR3 protein. The table lists under 300,000 distinct CDR3 sequences, approximately 9% of them singletons. The sample consisted of PBMCs or a T cell subset sorted from them (not recorded which). The origin of the receptors is a man aged 18 to 30 who had mild COVID-19 (a few samples of this study predate the infection). Cell type and time point are not known.

This chain joins TRBV5-1 and TRBJ1-6; the D gene is possibly TRBD1 (6 bases). This CDR3 contains 15 residues. Trimming stripped 4 bases from V and 9 bases from J, with 17 bases between. Per germline, CDR1 SGHRS and CDR2 YFSETQ. The CDR3 is CASSTQGHGGSPLHF. The CDR3 bases are TGCGCCAGCAGCACGCAGGGGCACGGCGGTTCACCCCTCCACTTT. Full variable domain (rest looked up from reference TRBV5-1 and TRBJ1-6): KAGVTQTPRYLIKTRGQQVTLSCSPISGHRSVSWYQQTPGQGLQFLFEYFSETQRNKGNFPGRFSGRQFSNSRSEMNVSTLELGDSALYLCASSTQGHGGSPLHFGNGTRLTVT.

This clonotype has just a few counts. Here the CDR3 DNA reads TGCGCCAGCAGCTTGGGCGGATGGGGGAACACTGAAGCTTTCTTT. Amino acids: CASSLGGWGNTEAFF. The rearrangement links TRBV5-1 to TRBJ1-1; no clear D gene. This CDR3 region has 15 residues. V lost 0 bases and J 1 base, leaving 10 bases between the germline ends. CDR1 and CDR2 (germline): SGHRS, YFSETQ.

V is TRBV6-2 or TRBV6-3 and J is TRBJ2-1; 11 bases agree with TRBD2. The CDR3 spans 15 residues. Germline-derived CDR1 and CDR2 are MNHEY and SVGEGT. V lost 2 bases, J lost 10 bases, and 7 bases stayed unmatched. CDR3 in amino acids: CASSYGLAGGSEQFF. The CDR3 DNA reads TGTGCCAGCAGTTACGGCCTAGCGGGGGGTTCCGAGCAGTTCTTC.

This clonotype appeared a few times. The V call is TRBV20-1, the J call TRBJ1-1, with D possibly TRBD1 on 5 matching bases. CDR3 length equals 15 residues. V lost 5 bases and J lost 0, with 16 bases in between. Germline V gene data show CDR1 as DFQATT and CDR2 as SNEGSKA (reference sequence). As DNA, the CDR3 is TGCAGTGCTCCCCGGGGGGGGTCGTTGAACACTGAAGCTTTCTTT. Its protein product is CSAPRGGSLNTEAFF.

The V call is TRBV20-1, the J call TRBJ1-1; D possibly corresponds to TRBD1 (6 bases). Germline V CDR1 and CDR2: DFQATT, SNEGSKA (reference sequence). Trimming took off 5 bases at V and 1 base at J, with 11 bases between the two ends. CDR3 length: 13 amino acids. The CDR3 coding sequence is TGCAGTGCTTCTCGGACAGAGAACACTGAAGCTTTCTTT. Amino acid sequence: CSASRTENTEAFF.

The chain employs TRBV7-2 and TRBJ2-3; 7 positions match TRBD2. V was clipped by 4 bases and J by 4 bases; unmatched bases: 11. CDR3 size: 16 residues. The germline V gene has CDR1 SGHTA and CDR2 FQGNSA. The CDR3 loop reads CASSSFRGGGSDTQYF. CDR3 DNA sequence: TGTGCCAGCAGCTCGTTTCGTGGCGGGGGTTCAGATACGCAGTATTTT.

This clonotype was seen only a few times. The chain combines TRBV4-3 with TRBJ2-7; 9 bases map to TRBD1. V lost 1 base and J lost 2; bases outside the gene matches: 12. CDR1 is LGHNA and CDR2 is YSLEER in the germline V gene. This CDR3 is built from 18 residues. Here the CDR3 reads CASSQGGLQGAIPYEQYF. DNA for the CDR3: TGCGCCAGCAGCCAAGGGGGGCTACAGGGGGCTATACCCTACGAGCAGTACTTC.

This clonotype was observed many times. The rearrangement links TRBV12-3 or TRBV12-4 to TRBJ2-1, with TRBD1 matching 7 bases. The CDR3 runs 15 residues. V was pared by 6 bases and J by 0 bases, with 5 bases of the junction left unmatched. The CDR3 coding sequence is TGTGCCAGCAGAGTGACAGGGAGCTCCTACAATGAGCAGTTCTTC. Its translation: CASRVTGSSYNEQFF.

A few counts support this clonotype. V usage is TRBV5-1 and J usage is TRBJ1-2; the match to TRBD1 covers 12 bases. V gave up 2 bases and J gave up 8 bases; unmatched junction bases: 7. CDR3 length: 15 residues. Germline V gene data show CDR1 as SGHRS and CDR2 as YFSETQ. The CDR3 reads CASSFVGQGAAGYTF. The CDR3 nucleotides read TGCGCCAGCAGCTTTGTGGGACAGGGGGCGGCCGGCTACACCTTC.

J is TRBJ2-7 and V is TRBV12-3 or TRBV12-4; the match to TRBD1 covers 7 bases. The CDR3 runs to 14 residues. With 6 bases clipped from V and 5 bases from J, the junction kept 10 bases outside the gene matches. CDR3 loop: CASSYDRVSDEQYF. Written as DNA, the CDR3 is TGTGCCAGCAGCTACGACAGGGTTAGCGACGAGCAGTACTTC.

A few counts support this clonotype. The CDR3 here is CASSLEGQLEKLFF. The DNA for the CDR3 is TGCGCCAGCAGCTTGGAGGGACAGCTAGAAAAACTGTTTTTT. This sequence joins TRBV5-1 and TRBJ1-4; 7 bases match TRBD1. There are 14 residues in the CDR3. In germline, CDR1 is SGHRS, CDR2 YFSETQ. Losses at the gene ends were 0 bases for V and 8 bases for J; bases not matched to a gene: 4. The entire variable domain, with the rest obtained from reference TRBV5-1 and TRBJ1-4, is as follows: KAGVTQTPRYLIKTRGQQVTLSCSPISGHRSVSWYQQTPGQGLQFLFEYFSETQRNKGNFPGRFSGRQFSNSRSEMNVSTLELGDSALYLCASSLEGQLEKLFFGSGTQLSVL.

The chain is built from TRBV7-6 and TRBJ1-5, with D possibly matching TRBD1 (5 bases). Germline CDR1 and CDR2: SGHVS and FNYEAQ. CDR3 length: 13 amino acids. Between the trimmed V and J ends, which lost 1 base and 4 bases, there was a span of 5 bases. The CDR3, as DNA: TGTGCCAGCAGCTTAGGGACAAATCAGCCCCAGCATTTT. Protein sequence: CASSLGTNQPQHF.

This clonotype has just a few counts. The chain joins TRBV27 to TRBJ2-1; 7 nucleotides agree with TRBD1. The CDR3 runs 13 residues. Germline V lookup: CDR1 MNHEY, CDR2 SMNVEV (reference sequence). J lost 9 bases, V lost 5 bases, and 7 bases had no gene match. Here the CDR3 reads CASSEYRGGEQFF. CDR3 sequence (DNA): TGTGCCAGCAGTGAATACAGGGGTGGTGAGCAGTTCTTC.

This clonotype was seen more than once but under ten times. The rearrangement links TRBV12-3 or TRBV12-4 to TRBJ1-4; 7 bases are a match to TRBD1. V lost 4 bases, J lost 5 bases, and 10 bases stayed unmatched. This CDR3 is 16 amino acids long. CDR3 sequence reads: CASSYRQGAVNEKLFF. For the CDR3, the DNA is TGTGCCAGCAGTTACAGACAGGGAGCGGTAAATGAAAAACTGTTTTTT.

This clonotype was observed a handful of times. The chain employs TRBV29-1 and TRBJ1-2; TRBD1 agrees at 7 bases. Germline V lookup: CDR1 SQVTM, CDR2 ANQGSEA. The J segment lost 5 bases and the V segment lost 0 bases, leaving 3 bases of the junction unmatched. The CDR3 is 13 residues long. CDR3: CSVEEGGEYGYTF. The CDR3 nucleotides are TGCAGCGTTGAAGAAGGGGGCGAGTATGGCTACACCTTC.

The chain couples TRBV12-3 or TRBV12-4 to TRBJ2-7; D tentatively reads TRBD1 or TRBD2 (5 bases each). CDR3 length: 14 residues. Trimming took off 8 bases at V and 0 bases at J, with 14 bases between the two ends. The CDR3 region has the DNA TGTGCCAGCGGACTGACAGCAGCCTCCTACGAGCAGTACTTC. It specifies CASGLTAASYEQYF.

The chain links TRBV7-9 to TRBJ1-5, with a tentative D call TRBD1 (5 bases). The V and J ends lost 5 bases and 4 bases respectively, with 9 bases between them. The V gene's germline CDR1 is SEHNR and CDR2 FQNEAQ (reference sequence). The CDR3 extends over 13 amino acids. This CDR3 reads CASSKTVNQPQHF. The CDR3, as DNA: TGTGCCAGCAGCAAGACAGTTAATCAGCCCCAGCATTTT.

This clonotype occurred a few times. This rearrangement joins TRBV20-1 to TRBJ1-2; 7 bases are shared with TRBD1. This CDR3 has 13 residues. Trimming removed 4 bases from V and 5 bases from J; junction bases left unmatched: 7. The germline V gene encodes CDR1 DFQATT and CDR2 SNEGSKA (reference sequence). The CDR3 loop reads CSATPRTGYGYTF. The DNA for the CDR3 is TGCAGTGCTACCCCCCGGACAGGTTATGGCTACACCTTC.

This clonotype has just a few counts. This chain joins TRBV12-3 or TRBV12-4 and TRBJ1-1; 8 nucleotides agree with TRBD1. The trim removed 5 bases at V and 6 bases at J, leaving 8 bases unmatched. The CDR3 spans 14 residues. The CDR3 DNA reads TGTGCCAGCAGTATTACAGGGGGTTGGTCTGAAGCTTTCTTT. Residues: CASSITGGWSEAFF.